These 26 T cell receptor beta chains were sequenced from one sample in a study of early T cells in non-severe SARS-CoV-2 infection (dated by TCRdb to about 2021). Library preparation used 5' RACE. The listed sequencing device is NextSeq 500. TCRdb reran the public reads through fastp at Q25 and MiXCR, keeping productive beta chains. Rows merge per CDR3 protein into single entries with the most common DNA and genes. The sample table lists more than 65,000 distinct CDR3 sequences, roughly 13% of them with a count of one. The ten biggest clones cover less than 1.5% of the sample. The sample consisted of whole blood. The receptors were gathered from an adult who was a healthcare worker with PCR-confirmed SARS-CoV-2 infection or an uninfected control (not recorded which).

The genes are TRBV10-3 and TRBJ2-3, with D possibly TRBD2 on 7 matching bases. Germline CDR1 ENHRY, CDR2 SYGVKD. Trimming took 4 bases from V and 2 from J, leaving 13 bases between them. The CDR3 runs 15 residues. In nucleotides, the CDR3 is TGTGCCATCAGTGCCCGGGGGGCCCCCACAGATACGCAGTATTTT. As protein: CAISARGAPTDTQYF.

About this clonotype itself: The germline gene is not matched at one end of the junction; a read error may be the cause. This chain joins TRBV28 and TRBJ2-1; no firm D call. Per germline, CDR1 MDHEN and CDR2 SYDVKM. CDR3 length equals 11 residues. The CDR3 sequence: CDSSPLREQFF. The CDR3 nucleotides are TGTGACAGCAGTCCCTTGAGGGAGCAGTTCTTC.

The gene calls are TRBV20-1 and TRBJ1-3; D is perhaps TRBD1 (5 bases). Trimming left V 4 bases short and J 0 bases short, with 16 bases between. CDR1 is DFQATT and CDR2 is SNEGSKA in the germline V gene (reference sequence). The CDR3 runs to 16 residues. The CDR3: CSATVRNTGSGNTIYF. The CDR3 DNA is TGCAGTGCTACCGTCCGGAACACAGGCTCTGGAAACACCATATATTTT.

This chain joins TRBV27 and TRBJ1-6, with 11 bases identical to TRBD1. The CDR3 consists of 14 residues. CDR1 is MNHEY and CDR2 is SMNVEV in the germline V gene (reference sequence). V was pared by 6 bases and J by 8 bases, with 3 bases of the junction left unmatched. In DNA form, the CDR3 reads TGTGCCAGCAGCCGGACAGGGGGCGATTCACCCCTCCACTTT. This codes for CASSRTGGDSPLHF.

This clonotype was found many times. The chain uses TRBV6-6 and TRBJ2-7; tentatively, D is TRBD1 (6 bases). CDR3 size: 13 residues. Deletions cut 6 bases from V and 3 bases from J, with 12 bases between. CDR1 and CDR2 (germline): MNHNY, SVGAGI (reference sequence). The CDR3: CASSVTGSYEQYF. CDR3 coding DNA: TGTGCCAGCAGCGTAACAGGGAGCTACGAGCAGTACTTC.

This clonotype was observed many times. The V gene is TRBV6-6, the J gene TRBJ2-7; D possibly corresponds to TRBD1 (5 bases). Trimming pared 6 bases from V and 0 bases from J, leaving 18 bases between. Germline loops: CDR1 MNHNY, CDR2 SVGAGI (reference sequence). This CDR3 spans 16 amino acids. CDR3 nucleotide sequence: TGTGCCAGCAGCGTTAGGGCAGGACAAAGCTCCTACGAGCAGTACTTC. Translation gives CASSVRAGQSSYEQYF.

This clonotype was picked up many times. The rearrangement links TRBV3-1 to TRBJ2-7; unclear D gene. Deletions cut 1 base from V and 6 bases from J, with 4 bases between. The germline gives CDR1 LGHDT, CDR2 YNNKEL (reference sequence). CDR3 length: 11 residues. DNA of the CDR3: TGTGCCAGCAGCCAAGCCGGCGAGCAGTACTTC. It codes for CASSQAGEQYF.

The chain uses TRBV27 and TRBJ1-2, with TRBD1 as a possible D gene (5 bases). Between the trimmed V and J ends, which lost 5 bases and 8 bases, there was a span of 18 bases. The CDR3 runs 14 residues. Germline CDR1 is MNHEY and CDR2 is SMNVEV (reference sequence). CDR3 region: CASSPSPGPRGYTF. CDR3 in DNA: TGTGCCAGCAGTCCGTCCCCGGGACCGAGGGGCTACACCTTC.

At least ten counts were recorded for this clonotype. This chain uses TRBV12-3 or TRBV12-4 with TRBJ2-7; a possible D gene is TRBD2 (5 bases). V was cut by 4 bases and J by 3 bases, with 13 bases left in between. This CDR3 comprises 14 residues. The CDR3 DNA sequence: TGTGCCAGCAGTTCCGGGATCCCTCGCTACGAGCAGTACTTC. Translated: CASSSGIPRYEQYF.

This clonotype is labeled as medium-sized. CDR3 sequence reads: CASSPFGLETYNEQFF. CDR3 bases: TGTGCCAGCAGCCCCTTCGGACTCGAGACCTACAATGAGCAGTTCTTC. The V and J genes are TRBV11-2 and TRBJ2-1, with D possibly matching TRBD2 (5 bases). There are 16 residues in the CDR3. Between the trimmed V and J ends, which lost 5 bases and 2 bases, there was a span of 16 bases. Per the germline V gene, CDR1 is SGHAT and CDR2 is FQNNGV. The variable domain in full, completed from reference TRBV11-2 and TRBJ2-1, reads EAGVAQSPRYKIIEKRQSVAFWCNPISGHATLYWYQQILGQGPKLLIQFQNNGVVDDSQLPKDRFSAERLKGVDSTLKIQPAKLEDSAVYLCASSPFGLETYNEQFFGPGTRLTVL.

This clonotype was seen a handful of times. V gene TRBV10-2 combines with J gene TRBJ1-1, with TRBD1 identical over 8 bases. The CDR3 contains 14 residues. V lost 4 bases and J lost 6; bases outside the gene matches: 7. Looked up from germline, CDR1 is WSHSY and CDR2 is SAAADI. In DNA form, the CDR3 reads TGCGCCAGCAGTGCTCTGACAGGGGCCTCTGAAGCTTTCTTT. This translates into CASSALTGASEAFF.

This clonotype has at least ten counts. This chain links TRBV30 with TRBJ2-1; D ambiguous. The CDR3 runs 11 residues. Germline CDR1 reads GTSNPN; CDR2 reads SVGIG (reference sequence). Trimming took 2 bases from V and 3 from J, leaving 2 bases between them. The CDR3 nucleotides read TGTGCCTGGAGTTTCTACAATGAGCAGTTCTTC. Its translation: CAWSFYNEQFF. Variable domain in full (rest from reference TRBV30 and TRBJ2-1): SQTIHQWPATLVQPVGSPLSLECTVEGTSNPNLYWYRQAAGRGLQLLFYSVGIGQISSEVPQNLSASRPQDRQFILSSKKLLLSDSGFYLCAWSFYNEQFFGPGTRLTVL.

This clonotype was observed a few times. The V call is TRBV12-5, the J call TRBJ2-5, with 9 nucleotides matching TRBD1. V was clipped by 6 bases and J by 2 bases; unmatched bases: 10. This CDR3 is built from 16 residues. The germline V gene encodes CDR1 LGHNT and CDR2 FRNRAP. As DNA, the CDR3 is TGTGCTAGTGGCACGCGGGACAGGGCTGGGCAAGAGACCCAGTACTTC. This codes for CASGTRDRAGQETQYF.

A few counts support this clonotype. V is TRBV27 and J is TRBJ2-1; 10 positions agree with TRBD2. Trimming removed 3 bases from V and 1 base from J; junction bases left unmatched: 0. The CDR3 runs 15 residues. Germline loops: CDR1 MNHEY, CDR2 SMNVEV (reference sequence). The CDR3 sequence: CASSFSGRSYNEQFF. CDR3 sequence (DNA): TGTGCCAGCAGTTTTAGCGGGAGGTCCTACAATGAGCAGTTCTTC.

The genes are TRBV7-2 and TRBJ1-1, with D unresolved. The V end lost 1 base, the J end lost 6 bases, and 12 bases lay between the germline ends. From germline, CDR1 is SGHTA and CDR2 FQGNSA. The CDR3 covers 14 residues. This CDR3 is CASSLDWLVPEAFF. The CDR3 nucleotides are TGTGCCAGCAGCTTAGATTGGCTTGTTCCTGAAGCTTTCTTT.

This clonotype was seen a handful of times. This chain joins TRBV19 and TRBJ2-4; weak D call: TRBD1 (6 bases). Trimming took off 3 bases at V and 4 bases at J, with 13 bases between the two ends. Germline CDR1 LNHDA, CDR2 SQIVND (reference sequence). CDR3 size: 15 residues. CDR3 sequence reads: CASSIDQQGKNIQYF. CDR3 nucleotide sequence: TGTGCCAGTAGTATCGATCAACAGGGTAAAAACATTCAGTACTTC.

This clonotype was found a few times. This rearrangement joins TRBV6-2 or TRBV6-3 to TRBJ2-3; the D is unclear. V gave up 4 bases and J gave up 2 bases, with 10 bases separating them. Looked up from germline, CDR1 is MNHEY and CDR2 is SVGEGT. CDR3 length: 14 residues. The CDR3 protein is CASSSERFTDTQYF. The DNA for the CDR3 is TGTGCCAGCAGTTCTGAAAGATTCACAGATACGCAGTATTTT.

The rearrangement joins TRBV7-2 to TRBJ2-7, with TRBD2 matching 13 bases. The CDR3 totals 16 residues. Germline trimming cut 4 bases from V and 2 bases from J; bases unmatched to any gene: 5. Germline values: CDR1 SGHTA, CDR2 FQGNSA. CDR3 nucleotides: TGTGCCAGCAGCTCGTTGACTAGCGGGAGGCCCTACGAGCAGTACTTC. Residues: CASSSLTSGRPYEQYF.

The V and J genes are TRBV20-1 and TRBJ1-2, with a possible D match to TRBD1 (6 bases). There are 12 residues in the CDR3. The germline CDR1 and CDR2 sequences are DFQATT and SNEGSKA (reference sequence). Trimming cost V 4 bases and J 8 bases, with 14 bases left between them. For the CDR3, the DNA is TGCAGTGCTACTCAGGACAGCCGGGGCTACACCTTC. Its translation is CSATQDSRGYTF.

The table lists this clonotype with many counts. The chain employs TRBV5-6 and TRBJ2-3; no definite D call. CDR1 is SGHDT, CDR2 YYEEEE, per germline. This CDR3 is built from 14 residues. V lost 2 bases, J lost 4 bases, and 11 bases lay in between. The CDR3 coding sequence is TGTGCCAGCAGCTTAAACCCGCTAGCAGATACGCAGTATTTT. Its translation is CASSLNPLADTQYF.

The table lists this clonotype with a few counts. The chain employs TRBV7-9 and TRBJ2-1; 8 bases align to TRBD2. Germline loops: CDR1 SEHNR, CDR2 FQNEAQ (reference sequence). There are 14 residues in the CDR3. V lost 5 bases, J lost 7 bases, and 7 bases stayed unmatched. The CDR3 sequence: CASSPHREGNEQFF. The CDR3 bases are TGTGCCAGCAGCCCCCACCGGGAGGGGAATGAGCAGTTCTTC.

This clonotype was observed a handful of times. The chain employs TRBV28 and TRBJ2-3; the D gene is possibly TRBD2 (6 bases). CDR1 and CDR2 from the germline V gene are MDHEN and SYDVKM. Trimming left V 6 bases short and J 5 bases short, with 18 bases between. The CDR3 is 15 residues long. The CDR3 bases are TGTGCCAGCAGGTCTTGGGCGGGGACTCGAGATACGCAGTATTTT. Its translation is CASRSWAGTRDTQYF.

This clonotype has a count of ten or more. V gene TRBV10-1 combines with J gene TRBJ2-7; tentative D call: TRBD1 (6 bases). Trimming took 3 bases from V and 5 from J, leaving 14 bases between them. This CDR3 comprises 14 residues. Germline CDR1 and CDR2: WNHNN and SYGVQD (reference sequence). In DNA form, the CDR3 reads TGCGCCAGCAGTGAAGGAACAGGGTTGGACGAGCAGTACTTC. Amino acid sequence: CASSEGTGLDEQYF.

The chain links TRBV28 to TRBJ2-3; D could derive from TRBD1 or TRBD2 (5 bases each). Between the trimmed V and J ends, which lost 6 bases and 0 bases, there was a span of 19 bases. Looked up from germline, CDR1 is MDHEN and CDR2 is SYDVKM. The CDR3 totals 17 residues. CDR3 loop: CASSPDTRGFSTDTQYF. The CDR3 coding sequence is TGTGCCAGCAGCCCTGACACTAGGGGCTTTAGCACAGATACGCAGTATTTT.

This clonotype was detected only a few times. The CDR3 DNA reads as TGTGCCAGCATTAGGGCAGGGCGGACTGAAGCTTTCTTT. It is translated as CASIRAGRTEAFF. The gene calls are TRBV6-2 or TRBV6-3 and TRBJ1-1, with D perhaps TRBD1 (5 bases). The V gene's germline CDR1 is MNHEY and CDR2 SVGEGT. The V and J ends lost 7 bases and 5 bases respectively, with 14 bases between them. The CDR3 spans 13 residues.

This clonotype was picked up many times. This chain links TRBV19 with TRBJ2-1; 7 bases align to TRBD2. In germline, CDR1 is LNHDA, CDR2 SQIVND (reference sequence). Germline trimming cut 3 bases from V and 8 bases from J; bases unmatched to any gene: 7. CDR3 size: 14 residues. CDR3 sequence (DNA): TGTGCCAGTAGTATCGGTAGCGGGTGGGATGAGCAGTTCTTC. Amino acids: CASSIGSGWDEQFF.